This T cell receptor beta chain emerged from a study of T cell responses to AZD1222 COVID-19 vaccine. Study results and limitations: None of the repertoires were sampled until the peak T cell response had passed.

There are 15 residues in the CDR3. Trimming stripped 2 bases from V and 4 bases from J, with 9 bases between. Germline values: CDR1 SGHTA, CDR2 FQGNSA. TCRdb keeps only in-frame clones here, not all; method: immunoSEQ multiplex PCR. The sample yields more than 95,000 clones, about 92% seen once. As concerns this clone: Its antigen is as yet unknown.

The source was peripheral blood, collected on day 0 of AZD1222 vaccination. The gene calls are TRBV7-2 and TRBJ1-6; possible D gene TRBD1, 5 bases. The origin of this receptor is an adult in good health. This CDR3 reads CASSLRGAYNSPLHF. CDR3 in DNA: TGTGCCAGCAGCTTAAGAGGGGCATATAATTCACCCCTCCACTTT.